The 14 T cell receptor beta chains presented below share a single source sample, sequenced in a study of metastatic and nonmetastatic thyroid tumors. MiXCR was used by TCRdb to re-call the PCR reads. The repertoire includes roughly 15,000 clones, roughly 31% of them detected once, and roughly a tenth sits in the top ten. All patients were untreated before thyroid surgery. The sequencing sample was made of blood. Receptors originate from a female donor with papillary thyroid cancer or a benign thyroid nodule (not recorded which). Some clones in this sample may be carry-over from other donors' samples.

On this clone: Since no conserved phenylalanine or tryptophan closes the CDR3, a read error is the likely cause. The chain combines TRBV7-9 with TRBJ2-5; D not certain. Trimming cost V 5 bases and J 2 bases, with 12 bases left between them. The CDR3 extends over 14 amino acids. Germline V gives CDR1 SEHNR, CDR2 FQNEAQ (reference sequence). CDR3 DNA sequence: TGTGCCAGCAGCCTAGGAACAGCACAAGAGACCCAGTACCTC. This sequence encodes CASSLGTAQETQYL.

This clone is deemed medium-sized. V usage is TRBV9 and J usage is TRBJ2-2, with 8 nucleotides matching TRBD2. This CDR3 is 14 amino acids long. The germline CDR1 and CDR2 sequences are SGDLS and YYNGEE. The V gene end was trimmed by 3 bases and the J gene end by 6 bases; junction bases not matched to a gene: 4. The CDR3 DNA is TGTGCCAGCAGCGGGACGGGGGGGCCCGGGGAGCTGTTTTTT. Its translation is CASSGTGGPGELFF.

This clone appeared many times. This chain connects TRBV5-5 to TRBJ2-5; D call uncertain. This CDR3 comprises 11 residues. The V end lost 0 bases, the J end lost 9 bases, and 6 bases lay between the germline ends. Germline V lookup: CDR1 SGHKS, CDR2 YYEKEE (reference sequence). In DNA, the CDR3 is TGTGCCAGCAGCTTGGACTGGGCCCAGTACTTC. Amino acids: CASSLDWAQYF.

This clone was seen repeatedly, ten times or more. A read error may produce the germline difference seen at one junction end. V and J are TRBV12-5 and TRBJ1-6; no definite D call. This CDR3 is 19 amino acids long. The V gene's germline CDR1 is LGHNT and CDR2 FRNRAP. The CDR3 nucleotides read TGTGCTAGTGGTCCCATAAAGTTTGGCAGTAACCATAATAATTCACCCCCCCACTTT. Translation: CASGPIKFGSNHNNSPPHF.

This clone was observed at least ten times. The chain recombines TRBV4-1 with TRBJ1-1; D unclear. The germline V gene has CDR1 MGHRA and CDR2 YSYEKL. V gave up 4 bases and J gave up 3 bases, with 12 bases separating them. This CDR3 region has 14 residues. The CDR3 region has the DNA TGCGCCAGCAGCCCCGGACGGGTAGACACTGAAGCTTTCTTT. Its protein product is CASSPGRVDTEAFF.

In regard to this clone: Sequence at one end of the junction differs from germline and may be a read error. The chain carries TRBV5-6 and TRBJ2-3; D gene ambiguous. Per the germline V gene, CDR1 is SGHDT and CDR2 is YYEEEE. CDR3 length: 11 residues. CDR3 region: CAISLADTQYF. The CDR3 DNA sequence: TGTGCCATCAGCTTGGCCGATACGCAGTATTTT.

Many counts were recorded for this clone. This may come from a read error, since a much larger clone is one base off. V and J are TRBV24-1 and TRBJ2-3, with 8 bases that match TRBD2. Germline CDR1 reads KGHDR; CDR2 reads SFDVKD. This CDR3 is 14 amino acids long. V lost 12 bases to trimming and J lost 5 bases; unmatched junction nucleotides: 12. The CDR3 here is CAPGGEGMGDTQYF. In DNA form, the CDR3 reads TGTGCCCCGGGGGGGGAGGGGATGGGAGATACGCAGTATTTT.

The CDR3 bases are TGTGCCAGCACCCAGACAGGGAGGCCTGAAGCTTTCTTT. Translation gives CASTQTGRPEAFF. The chain joins TRBV13 to TRBJ1-1, with 7 nucleotides matching TRBD1. Trimming cost V 7 bases and J 6 bases; bases outside gene matches: 8. Germline-derived CDR1 and CDR2 are PRHDT and FYEKMQ (reference sequence). The CDR3 extends over 13 amino acids. Supplemented by reference TRBV13 and TRBJ1-1, the full variable domain reads AAGVIQSPRHLIKEKRETATLKCYPIPRHDTVYWYQQGPGQDPQFLISFYEKMQSDKGSIPDRFSAQQFSDYHSELNMSSLELGDSALYFCASTQTGRPEAFFGQGTRLTVV.

The chain employs TRBV6-2 or TRBV6-3 and TRBJ2-3, with a possible D match to TRBD1 (6 bases). The CDR3 has 15 amino acids. Trimming shortened V by 2 bases and J by 5 bases, and 14 bases separated the two germline ends. Per germline, CDR1 MNHEY and CDR2 SVGEGT. CDR3 in amino acids: CASSYRGQLGDTQYF. The CDR3, as DNA: TGTGCCAGCAGTTACCGGGGACAACTAGGAGATACGCAGTATTTT.

The rearrangement links TRBV7-8 to TRBJ2-7; 7 bases line up with TRBD1. This CDR3 has 12 residues. Germline assignment: CDR1 SGHVS and CDR2 FQNEAQ. Losses at the gene ends were 8 bases for V and 4 bases for J; bases not matched to a gene: 5. This chain's CDR3 is CASRDSLYEQYF. The CDR3 region has the DNA TGTGCCAGCCGGGACAGTCTTTACGAGCAGTACTTC.

CDR3 nucleotide sequence: TGTGCCAGCAGCAAAAAAGGGACTAGCGGGAGCACAGATACGCAGTATTTT. Protein: CASSKKGTSGSTDTQYF. The chain recombines TRBV7-3 with TRBJ2-3; the match to TRBD2 covers 12 bases. This CDR3 is built from 17 residues. Losses at the gene ends were 5 bases for V and 0 bases for J; bases not matched to a gene: 6. Per germline, CDR1 SGHTA and CDR2 FQGTGA.

This clone is classed as medium-sized (0.01 to 0.1%). The chain carries TRBV7-6 and TRBJ2-7; 11 positions match TRBD1. The germline V gene encodes CDR1 SGHVS and CDR2 FNYEAQ. With 4 bases clipped from V and 4 bases from J, the junction kept 3 bases outside the gene matches. The CDR3 covers 14 residues. The CDR3 DNA is TGTGCCAGCAGCTCAGGACAGGGGGCTTACGAGCAGTACTTC. Its protein product is CASSSGQGAYEQYF. Based on the CDR3 plus reference TRBV7-6 and TRBJ2-7, the full variable domain is GAGVSQSPRYKVTKRGQDVALRCDPISGHVSLYWYRQALGQGPEFLTYFNYEAQQDKSGLPNDRFSAERPEGSISTLTIQRTEQRDSAMYRCASSSGQGAYEQYFGPGTRLTVT.

This clone was recorded at least ten times. The rearrangement links TRBV9 to TRBJ2-1; the match to TRBD1 covers 9 bases. CDR1 SGDLS and CDR2 YYNGEE come from the germline V gene. The CDR3 runs 17 residues. The junction had 9 bases not matched to a gene; V was cut back by 4 bases and J by 1 base. CDR3 in DNA: TGTGCCAGCAGCCCACCACCGGGACAGGGTTCCTACAATGAGCAGTTCTTC. Translating gives CASSPPPGQGSYNEQFF.

This clone qualifies as medium-sized. This sequence joins TRBV20-1 and TRBJ2-7, with 10 bases fitting TRBD1. Germline CDR1 is DFQATT and CDR2 is SNEGSKA (reference sequence). The CDR3 runs 15 residues. V lost 3 bases, J lost 6 bases, and 11 bases stayed unmatched. CDR3 residues: CSASLPGQGIFEQYF. The DNA of the CDR3 is TGCAGTGCTAGCTTACCGGGACAGGGGATCTTCGAGCAGTACTTC.